The rows below give T cell receptor beta chains drawn from one sample of a study of blood T cell repertoires in COVID-19. TCRdb's copy holds only in-frame clones and misses some; the assay was immunoSEQ multiplex PCR. Among some 250,000 clones, more than 75% were seen once, and the ten largest hold 3% to 3.5%. Input material: peripheral blood. These receptors were taken from a woman aged 30 to 39 who had recovered from COVID-19. Each CDR3 is given with its conserved first and last residue. D genes are given only for firm matches. Not all rows give a size; the values are once, few, many and, for expanded clones, a class.

TRBV6-2/TRBV6-3	-	TRBJ2-1	-	TGTGCCAGCAGTTTACTACGGGACAATGAGCAGTTCTTC	CASSLLRDNEQFF
TRBV12-3/TRBV12-4	TRBD1	TRBJ1-2	-	TGTGCCAGCAGGGGGACAGGGCTCTATGGCTACACCTTC	CASRGTGLYGYTF
TRBV6-1	-	TRBJ1-2	few	TGTGCCAGCAGTGAGGGGAGCTATGGCTACACCTTC	CASSEGSYGYTF
TRBV2	-	TRBJ1-1	-	TGTGCCAGCACTAGCCTGGTGGGAGCTTTCTTT	CASTSLVGAFF
TRBV14	TRBD1	TRBJ1-1	-	TGTGCCAGCAGCCTAAGGACAGGGGGGGCCACTGAAGCTTTCTTT	CASSLRTGGATEAFF
TRBV7-9	TRBD1	TRBJ2-5	-	TGTGCCAGCAGCTTTGACAGGGGGCGGGAGACCCAGTACTTC	CASSFDRGRETQYF
TRBV12-3/TRBV12-4	-	TRBJ1-1	few	TGTGCCAGCAGTTTCGGGGAAGCCACTGAAGCTTTCTTT	CASSFGEATEAFF
TRBV10-3	TRBD1	TRBJ2-1	once	TGTGCCATCAGTGAAGGGGGCTCTTCCTACAATGAGCAGTTCTTC	CAISEGGSSYNEQFF
TRBV5-5	-	TRBJ1-6	-	TGTGCCAGCAGCTTTCGGCACAGCTCCTATAATTCACCCCTCCACTTT	CASSFRHSSYNSPLHF
TRBV19	-	TRBJ1-4	-	TGTGCCAGTAGTCTCCGGACAGCGGCAACTAATGAAAAACTGTTTTTT	CASSLRTAATNEKLFF
TRBV7-9	-	TRBJ2-3	-	TGTGCCAGCAGCTTAGGGCGGAGTGATACGCAGTATTTT	CASSLGRSDTQYF
TRBV5-1	TRBD1	TRBJ2-7	once	TGCGCCAGCAGCCGGGACAGGGGGTCCGGCGAGCAGTACTTC	CASSRDRGSGEQYF
TRBV7-2	TRBD2	TRBJ2-5	-	TGTGCCAGCAGCTTAACTAGCGGGGGGCCTCAGTTAAACTTC	CASSLTSGGPQLNF
TRBV9	-	TRBJ1-2	-	TGTGCCAGCAGCACTCAGATCGACAGCCGTCTTAACTATGGCTACACCTTC	CASSTQIDSRLNYGYTF
TRBV5-1	-	TRBJ1-1	-	TGCGCCAGCAGCTTGGCCATTGGCAGTATGAACACTGAAGCTTTCTTT	CASSLAIGSMNTEAFF
TRBV9	-	TRBJ1-1	-	TGTGCCAGCAGCGTAGCCCTCGGGTACACTGAAGCTTTCTTT	CASSVALGYTEAFF
TRBV6-1	TRBD1	TRBJ1-1	-	TGTGCCAGCAGTGAGGCCGGGACAGGGGGTGTTGGAGCTTTCTTT	CASSEAGTGGVGAFF
TRBV2	TRBD2	TRBJ2-7	-	TGTGCCAGCAGACTAGCGGGGGCCTCCTACGAGCAGTACTTC	CASRLAGASYEQYF
TRBV3-1/TRBV3-2	-	TRBJ2-7	few	TGTGCCAGCAGCCCAGGTGGCAGGGCTTACGAGCAGTACTTC	CASSPGGRAYEQYF
TRBV4-3	TRBD1	TRBJ2-7	-	TGCGCCAGCAGCCAAGATAGGGCAGGGGGCGTCGACGAGCAGTACTTC	CASSQDRAGGVDEQYF
TRBV3-1/TRBV3-2	TRBD2	TRBJ2-5	-	TGTGCCAGCAGCCATGGGACTAGCGGGGTCCAAGAGACCCAGTACTTC	CASSHGTSGVQETQYF
TRBV6-4	-	TRBJ2-3	-	TGTGCCAGCAGTGACCGCGGGGCGAGCACAGATACGCAGTATTTT	CASSDRGASTDTQYF
TRBV6-5	TRBD2	TRBJ2-7	-	TGTGCCAGCAGGAGCGGGGGTTCCGACTCCTACGAGCAGTACTTC	CASRSGGSDSYEQYF
TRBV2	-	TRBJ1-1	-	TGTGCCAGCAACCCAGCTGACTCCACTGAAGCTTTCTTT	CASNPADSTEAFF
TRBV18	-	TRBJ1-3	-	TGTGCCAGCTCACCGTCGGGGGAGGGAAACACCATATATTTT	CASSPSGEGNTIYF
TRBV5-1	-	TRBJ1-1	-	TGCGCCAGCACCCTGGACATTGACACTGAAGCTTTCTTT	CASTLDIDTEAFF
TRBV12-5	TRBD2	TRBJ2-5	once	TGTGCTAGTGGTTTGGTACGACTAGCGGGGGGGCCGATCGACCAAGAGACCCAGTACTTC	CASGLVRLAGGPIDQETQYF
TRBV11-3	TRBD1	TRBJ2-4	-	TGTGCCAGCAGCTTAGGACAGGGGGTTGGCATTCAGTACTTC	CASSLGQGVGIQYF
TRBV11-2	TRBD1	TRBJ2-2	-	TGTGCCAGCAGCTTAGTCACAGGGGGCCCCCGTGAACTGTTTTTT	CASSLVTGGPRELFF
TRBV5-6	TRBD1	TRBJ1-1	-	TGTGCCAGCAGCTTGGGACAGGGTGGGACTGAAGCTTTCTTT	CASSLGQGGTEAFF
TRBV18	-	TRBJ2-5	-	TGTGCCAGCTCACCACTGGCGGGAGAGACCCAGTACTTC	CASSPLAGETQYF
TRBV4-1	TRBD1	TRBJ1-2	-	TGCGCCAGCAGCCAACCCATGGGGGGACAGGGGAAGGCCTATGGCTACACCTTC	CASSQPMGGQGKAYGYTF
TRBV18	-	TRBJ2-2	-	TGTGCCAGCTCACTCCAGGGTACGAACACCGGGGAGCTGTTTTTT	CASSLQGTNTGELFF
TRBV5-4	-	TRBJ2-3	-	TGTGCCAGCAGCTTTTGGGGGCGGGGGAGAAACACAGATACGCAGTATTTT	CASSFWGRGRNTDTQYF
TRBV6-5	TRBD1	TRBJ1-1	-	TGTGCCAGCAGAGACAGGGTAGGGAACACTGAAGCTTTCTTT	CASRDRVGNTEAFF
TRBV18	TRBD1	TRBJ2-1	-	TGTGCCAGCTCAAACCCCACAGGGGACTCCTACAATGAGCAGTTCTTC	CASSNPTGDSYNEQFF
TRBV6-6	-	TRBJ2-3	once	TGTGCCAGCAGTCCGACGGCGGCCGCCTTTAGCACAGATACGCAGTATTTT	CASSPTAAAFSTDTQYF
TRBV19	-	TRBJ1-2	once	TGTGCCAGTAGCTCGGGCAGCCGACCTTGGGGGGAAGGCTACACCTTC	CASSSGSRPWGEGYTF
TRBV5-1	TRBD2	TRBJ2-1	-	TGCGCCAGCAGCGGGGGACTAGCGGGGTTCAATGAGCAGTTCTTC	CASSGGLAGFNEQFF
TRBV2	TRBD2	TRBJ2-1	-	TGTGCCAGCAGTGGGGTAGCGGGATATAATGAGCAGTTCTTC	CASSGVAGYNEQFF
TRBV7-2	-	TRBJ1-6	-	TGTGCCAGCAGCTTAGACGGGGGGCTCTATTCACCCCTCCACTTT	CASSLDGGLYSPLHF
TRBV5-1	-	TRBJ1-4	-	TGCGCCAGCAGCTTTCGTCAGGGGTCGGAAAAACTGTTTTTT	CASSFRQGSEKLFF
TRBV18	TRBD2	TRBJ2-5	-	TGTGCCAGCTCACCCCTAGCGGGGGGCTTTCAAGAGACCCAGTACTTC	CASSPLAGGFQETQYF
TRBV7-3	-	TRBJ2-1	-	TGTGCCAGCAGCTTAACAGTGGGCGAGCAGTTCTTC	CASSLTVGEQFF
TRBV9	-	TRBJ1-3	-	TGTGCCAGCAGCGTAGCAGGGTCTGGAAACACCATATATTTT	CASSVAGSGNTIYF
TRBV5-1	-	TRBJ2-7	-	TGCGCCAGCAGCTTGGCAGGGGCCCACGAGCAGTACTTC	CASSLAGAHEQYF